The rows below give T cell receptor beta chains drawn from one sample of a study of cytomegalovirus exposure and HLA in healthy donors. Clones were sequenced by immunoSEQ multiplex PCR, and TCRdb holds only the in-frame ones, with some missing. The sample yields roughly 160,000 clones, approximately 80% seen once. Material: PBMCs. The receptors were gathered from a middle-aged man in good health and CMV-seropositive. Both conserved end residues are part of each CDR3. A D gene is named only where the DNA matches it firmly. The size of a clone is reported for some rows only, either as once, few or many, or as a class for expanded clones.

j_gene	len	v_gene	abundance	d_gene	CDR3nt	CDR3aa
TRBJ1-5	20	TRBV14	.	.	TGTGCCAGCAGCCAAGAGCACCCCAGGCCCTATCCTTATAGCAATCAGCCCCAGCATTTT	CASSQEHPRPYPYSNQPQHF
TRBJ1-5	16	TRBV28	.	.	TGTGCCAGCAGTTTATCGCCAGGGATGAGCAATCAGCCCCAGCATTTT	CASSLSPGMSNQPQHF
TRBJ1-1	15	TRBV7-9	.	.	TGTGCCAGCAGCTTACTAGCGTCTCTGAACACTGAAGCTTTCTTT	CASSLLASLNTEAFF
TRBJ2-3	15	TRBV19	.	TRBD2	TGTGCCAGTAGTATTGTTGCGGGGGGGCCGGATACGCAGTATTTT	CASSIVAGGPDTQYF
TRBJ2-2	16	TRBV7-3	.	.	TGTGCCAGCAGCTTAATAAACGGGAGAGACACCGGGGAGCTGTTTTTT	CASSLINGRDTGELFF
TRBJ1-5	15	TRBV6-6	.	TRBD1	TGTGCCAGCAGTTACGAGGGGGCAAAAAGTCAGCCCCAGCATTTT	CASSYEGAKSQPQHF
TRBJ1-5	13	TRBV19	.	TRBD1	TGTGCCAGTCTTGGACAGGGCAATCAGCCCCAGCATTTT	CASLGQGNQPQHF
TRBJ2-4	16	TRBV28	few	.	TGTGCCAGCAGTCCTAGGGGCTACCTCCCCCAAAACATTCAGTACTTC	CASSPRGYLPQNIQYF
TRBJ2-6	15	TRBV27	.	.	TGTGCCAGCAACTCATTGGGAGCTGGGGCCAACGTCCTGACTTTC	CASNSLGAGANVLTF
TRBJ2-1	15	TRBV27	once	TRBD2	TGTGCCAGCAGGGAGGCTAGCGGTTCCTACAATGAGCAGTTCTTC	CASREASGSYNEQFF
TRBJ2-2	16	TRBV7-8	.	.	TGTGCCAGCAGCTCTCACGGGGTGACGGACACCGGGGAGCTGTTTTTT	CASSSHGVTDTGELFF
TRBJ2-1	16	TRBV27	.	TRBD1	TGTGCCAGCAGTCCCCTTGGGCAGGGGGACTACAATGAGCAGTTCTTC	CASSPLGQGDYNEQFF
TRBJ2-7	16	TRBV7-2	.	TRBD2	TGTGCCAGCAGCCTGACTAGCGGGAACATACTATACGAGCAGTACTTC	CASSLTSGNILYEQYF
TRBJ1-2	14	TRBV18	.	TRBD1	TGTGCCAGCTCACCATCGACAGGGAATCATGGCTACACCTTC	CASSPSTGNHGYTF
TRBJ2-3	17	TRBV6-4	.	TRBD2	TGTGCCAGCAGTGTACATACCTCGGGGGGGGCCTTGAATACGCAGTATTTT	CASSVHTSGGALNTQYF
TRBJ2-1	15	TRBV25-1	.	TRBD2	TGTGCCAGCAGTATCGGGACTAGCAGGTACAATGAGCAGTTCTTC	CASSIGTSRYNEQFF
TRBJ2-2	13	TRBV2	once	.	TGTGCCAGCAGGCCCTATGGCACCGGGGAGCTGTTTTTT	CASRPYGTGELFF
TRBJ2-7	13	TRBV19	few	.	TGTGCCAGTAGTGGTAGCGGCTCGAACGAGCAGTACTTC	CASSGSGSNEQYF
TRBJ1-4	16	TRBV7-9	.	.	TGTTCCAGCAGCTTAAGACGCGGCCTAACTAATGAAAAACTGTTTTTT	CSSSLRRGLTNEKLFF
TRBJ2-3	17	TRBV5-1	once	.	TGCGCCAGCAGCTTGGGGTGGTCTAGCCCTAGCACAGATACGCAGTATTTT	CASSLGWSSPSTDTQYF
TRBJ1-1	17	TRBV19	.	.	TGTGCCAGTAGGGCCCGCAGTGGAGCAAATAGGAACACTGAAGCTTTCTTT	CASRARSGANRNTEAFF
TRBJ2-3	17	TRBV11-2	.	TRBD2	TGTGCCAGCAGCCCGGGGACTAGCGGGAGAAGCGCAGATACGCAGTATTTT	CASSPGTSGRSADTQYF
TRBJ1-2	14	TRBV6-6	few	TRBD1	TGTGCCAGCAGTTACGGGACAGCTAACTATGGCTACACCTTC	CASSYGTANYGYTF
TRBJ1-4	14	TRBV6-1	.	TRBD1	TGTGCCAGCATGCAGGGGGCTGCGGGTGAAAAACTGTTTTTT	CASMQGAAGEKLFF
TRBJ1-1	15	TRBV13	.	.	TGTGCCAGCAGCCCCCTATTGGGAGTGAACACTGAAGCTTTCTTT	CASSPLLGVNTEAFF
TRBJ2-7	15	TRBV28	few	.	TGTGCCAGCAGCAGGGGAGGGCGCTCTAGATACGAGCAGTACTTC	CASSRGGRSRYEQYF
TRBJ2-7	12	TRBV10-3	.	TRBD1	TGTGCCGTGGGACAGGGGGTCTACGAGCAGTACTTC	CAVGQGVYEQYF
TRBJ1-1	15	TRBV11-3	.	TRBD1	TGTGCCAGCAGCTTTTCCGGACAGGGGGACACTGAAGCTTTCTTT	CASSFSGQGDTEAFF
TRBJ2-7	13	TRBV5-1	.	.	TGCGCCAGCAGCTTGGAAGCGGACTACGAGCAGTACTTC	CASSLEADYEQYF
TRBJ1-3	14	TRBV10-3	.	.	TGTGCCATCAGTGAATCGTCCTCTGGAAACACCATATATTTT	CAISESSSGNTIYF
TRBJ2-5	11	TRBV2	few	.	TGTGCCAGCAGTGCCTCGGAGACCCAGTACTTC	CASSASETQYF
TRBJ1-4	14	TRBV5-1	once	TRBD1	TGCGCCAGCAGCTTGGGACAGGGTGGCGAAAAACTGTTTTTT	CASSLGQGGEKLFF